A selection of T cell receptor beta chains follows, all from one sample in a study of CD4 and CD8 cells across lung adenocarcinoma regions. TCRdb re-called the PCR reads through MiXCR, storing one row per CDR3 protein. This table has tens of thousands of distinct CDR3 sequences, roughly half appearing once. Sample: CD8+ T cells from the center of a lung tumor. These receptors were taken from a female donor with lung adenocarcinoma. The CD4 and CD8 labels of this study may be unreliable. CDR3s include the opening cysteine and the closing phenylalanine or tryptophan. Fields, in order: D gene, V gene, J gene, CDR3 protein. The D gene is left open where the match is weak.

>TRBD2|TRBV6-5|TRBJ2-1
CASSYRSTRLAGNEQFF
>TRBD2|TRBV29-1|TRBJ2-1
CSVKLGLAIYNEQFF
>TRBD1|TRBV6-1|NA
CASKVGTGVHEQYF
>NA|TRBV9|TRBJ2-1
CASSARGLPLSEQFF
>NA|TRBV27|TRBJ2-5
CAGGFGGRDPDTQYF
>NA|TRBV14|TRBJ2-1
CASSPAPLASSYNEQFF
>NA|TRBV27|NA
CAAGHGGRVTETQYF
>TRBD2|TRBV6-4|TRBJ2-1
CASSDGLAGGMQFF
>TRBD2|TRBV4-1|TRBJ2-5
CASSQEGGGGSGQETQYF
>NA|TRBV6-1|TRBJ2-4
CAGMGLSGKNIQYF
>NA|TRBV27|TRBJ2-3
CAGGHRGGVKDTQYF
>TRBD1|TRBV6-1|TRBJ1-6
CASRKRGGNSPLHF
>NA|TRBV10-3|NA
CAVAGGLLGETQYF
>NA|TRBV6-1|TRBJ1-2
CASTGFQGDYGYTF
>NA|TRBV10-1|TRBJ2-4
CGSKGLRAKDTQYF
>TRBD1|TRBV6-5|TRBJ2-5
CASSTGQAFDLETQYF